This TCR beta chain was obtained from a study of blood T cells in healthy people across ages. Study-wide results and caveats: TCR beta diversity, measured per million T cells, fell in a roughly linear way with age. No one knew whether donors had CMV, which possibly confounded expanded clonotype changes.

A second PCR, run for about 7 to 11 cycles, used a sample-barcoded 5' primer plus a J-beta primer mix. TCRdb reanalysed the 5' RACE reads using MiXCR and keeps one entry per CDR3 protein. The sample lists about 640,000 distinct CDR3 sequences; under 65% were seen once. The ends were cut back, 3 bases at V and 6 bases at J, with 13 bases in the middle. There are 14 residues in the CDR3. The V gene's germline CDR1 is ENHRY and CDR2 SYGVKD. The table lists this clonotype with a few counts. Its target is unknown. The chain couples TRBV10-3 to TRBJ2-3; no clear D. The clonotype originates from a man aged 55 to 69 in good health. Sequencing used blood. The CDR3 sequence: CAISELSPLDTQYF. The CDR3 bases are TGTGCCATCAGTGAATTAAGTCCGCTGGATACGCAGTATTTT.